The rows below give T cell receptor beta chains drawn from one sample of a study of identical twins. TCRdb re-called the 5' RACE reads with MiXCR, one entry per CDR3 protein. The sample holds about 100,000 distinct CDR3 sequences, 5.9% seen once. Sequencing was done on a sample of memory T cells sorted from blood. These receptors were collected from a woman in her forties or fifties in good health. CDR3s leave out the opening cysteine and the closing phenylalanine or tryptophan. D genes are given only for firm matches. Clone size is shown for a subset of rows, as once, few, many or a class of expanded clone.

many	TRBV20-1	NA	TRBJ2-5	SGPAGPQETQY
many	TRBV18	NA	TRBJ2-1	ASSPSHNEQF
NA	TRBV5-5	NA	TRBJ2-6	ASSLLGGGANVLT
few	TRBV12-3/TRBV12-4	NA	TRBJ2-5	ASSLAGSEKTQY
many	TRBV28	NA	TRBJ1-1	ASSWDAPAF
NA	TRBV19	TRBD1	TRBJ1-1	ATMFGQGNTEAF
few	TRBV2	NA	TRBJ2-1	ASSEEASEQF
many	TRBV5-1	TRBD1	TRBJ2-1	ASSLTGGGHNEQF
NA	TRBV20-1	NA	TRBJ2-7	SAGPGYFSYEQY
NA	TRBV21-1	NA	TRBJ2-1	ASSKADSDYSYNEQF
many	TRBV18	TRBD2	TRBJ2-7	ASSPASGSYEQY